These T cell receptor beta chains were read from a single sample in a study of early T cells in non-severe SARS-CoV-2 infection. One entry per CDR3 protein results from TCRdb running MiXCR on the 5' RACE reads. The sample has over 75,000 distinct CDR3 sequences; about 13% are singletons. Sequencing input: whole blood. All receptors derive from an adult who was a healthcare worker with PCR-confirmed SARS-CoV-2 infection or an uninfected control (not recorded which). Each CDR3 is given with its conserved first and last residue. The D gene is left open where the match is weak. Clone size is stated in some rows and not others, as once, few, many or a class when expanded.

TRBV9,TRBD2,-,TRBJ2-6,CASTGSWGGFGANVLTF,TGTGCCAGCACCGGTAGCTGGGGAGGGTTTGGGGCCAACGTCCTGACTTTC
TRBV5-4,-,few,TRBJ2-5,CASSRPDTGSLLGTQYF,TGTGCCAGCAGCCGACCGGATACAGGTAGCCTCCTTGGGACCCAGTACTTC
TRBV24-1,-,-,TRBJ2-3,CATSDRQDTQYF,TGTGCCACCAGTGACCGTCAAGATACGCAGTATTTT
TRBV5-6,TRBD1,-,TRBJ2-3,CASRRQGRTDTQYF,TGTGCCAGCAGACGACAGGGCCGCACAGATACGCAGTATTTT
TRBV2,-,-,TRBJ1-2,CASSLRTVTNYGYTF,TGTGCCAGCAGTCTACGAACGGTCACAAACTATGGCTACACCTTC
TRBV5-1,TRBD2,-,TRBJ2-1,CASSLSSGDGNEQFF,TGCGCCAGCAGCCTATCTAGCGGGGATGGGAATGAGCAGTTCTTC
TRBV29-1,-,-,TRBJ1-5,CSVVVSNQPQHF,TGCAGCGTTGTCGTGAGCAATCAGCCCCAGCATTTT
TRBV10-3,-,many,TRBJ2-5,CAISGTDGVEETQYF,TGTGCCATCAGTGGGACGGACGGAGTTGAAGAGACCCAGTACTTC
TRBV20-1,-,-,TRBJ2-3,CSASWADTQYF,TGCAGTGCTAGTTGGGCAGATACGCAGTATTTT
TRBV20-1,TRBD2,few,TRBJ2-3,CSAKQRGGYTDTQYF,TGCAGTGCCAAACAACGCGGGGGGTACACAGATACGCAGTATTTT
TRBV7-2,TRBD2,few,TRBJ2-3,CASSNPWESGGSDTQYF,TGTGCCAGCAGCAACCCCTGGGAAAGCGGGGGGTCAGATACGCAGTATTTT
TRBV29-1,-,many,TRBJ2-2,CSVELPTLAGELFF,TGCAGCGTTGAACTCCCAACCCTGGCCGGGGAGCTGTTTTTT
TRBV6-5,-,many,TRBJ1-1,CASSYSENTEAFF,TGTGCCAGCAGTTACTCCGAGAACACTGAAGCTTTCTTT
TRBV27,-,many,TRBJ2-1,CASIRLVGSSYNEQFF,TGTGCCAGCATAAGACTTGTGGGCAGCTCCTACAATGAGCAGTTCTTC
TRBV9,-,many,TRBJ1-2,CASSVGHLYTF,TGTGCCAGCAGCGTAGGCCATCTTTACACCTTC
TRBV4-2,-,many,TRBJ2-7,CASSQETGLRGEQYF,TGTGCCAGCAGCCAAGAGACGGGACTTCGGGGCGAGCAGTACTTC
TRBV7-2,-,many,TRBJ2-1,CASTQTVYQGNEQFF,TGTGCCAGCACCCAGACCGTTTATCAGGGGAATGAGCAGTTCTTC
TRBV20-1,TRBD1,many,TRBJ1-2,CSAAPGQGAFGYTF,TGCAGTGCTGCACCGGGACAGGGGGCATTTGGCTACACCTTC
TRBV5-1,-,many,TRBJ2-3,CASSLAERFGADTQYF,TGCGCCAGCAGCTTGGCTGAGCGTTTTGGGGCAGATACGCAGTATTTT
TRBV29-1,-,many,TRBJ1-2,CSVEPAVSYGYTF,TGCAGCGTTGAACCGGCAGTTTCCTATGGCTACACCTTC
TRBV29-1,TRBD1,-,TRBJ2-5,CSVEGQGETQYF,TGCAGCGTTGAAGGACAGGGGGAGACCCAGTACTTC
TRBV10-3,-,few,TRBJ1-1,CATPQEAFF,TGTGCCACCCCCCAGGAAGCTTTCTTT
TRBV2,-,many,TRBJ2-7,CASSSPTGEQYF,TGTGCCAGCAGTTCGCCGACAGGCGAGCAGTACTTC
TRBV5-5,TRBD2,many,TRBJ2-1,CASSPGLAGSNVPGQFF,TGTGCCAGCAGCCCGGGACTAGCGGGGTCCAACGTCCCGGGGCAGTTCTTC
TRBV7-8,-,few,TRBJ2-1,CASSLAGLRGGLVSYNEQFF,TGTGCCAGCAGCTTGGCAGGGCTCAGGGGAGGCTTAGTATCCTACAATGAGCAGTTCTTC
TRBV6-2/TRBV6-3,-,few,TRBJ2-5,CASRPDGYYPETQYF,TGTGCCAGCAGACCCGACGGCTACTACCCAGAGACCCAGTACTTC
TRBV28,-,many,TRBJ2-1,CASGGRGASTYNEQFF,TGTGCCAGCGGGGGGCGGGGAGCAAGCACCTACAATGAGCAGTTCTTC
TRBV20-1,-,few,TRBJ1-5,CSAPGSQSNQPQHF,TGCAGTGCCCCCGGGTCTCAGAGCAATCAGCCCCAGCATTTT
TRBV4-3,-,few,TRBJ2-3,CASSQDSPGAITDTQYF,TGCGCCAGCAGCCAAGATAGCCCGGGGGCGATCACAGATACGCAGTATTTT
TRBV5-1,-,few,TRBJ1-3,CASSWSTGSGNTIYF,TGCGCCAGCAGCTGGTCGACAGGCTCTGGAAACACCATATATTTT
TRBV28,-,-,TRBJ1-1,CASSSDLNTEAFF,TGTGCCAGCAGCTCCGATTTAAACACTGAAGCTTTCTTT
TRBV28,-,many,TRBJ2-7,CASSLGGLRLGGSEQYF,TGTGCCAGCAGTTTAGGAGGGCTGCGCTTGGGGGGTTCCGAGCAGTACTTC
TRBV19,TRBD1,many,TRBJ2-7,CASRNDRGASYEQYF,TGTGCCAGTAGGAACGACAGGGGGGCATCCTACGAGCAGTACTTC
TRBV6-5,-,-,TRBJ1-4,CASTSAGRGEKLFF,TGTGCCAGCACTTCTGCGGGCCGGGGCGAAAAACTGTTTTTT
TRBV7-8,-,many,TRBJ2-2,CASSLGGSGELFF,TGTGCCAGCAGCTTAGGCGGCTCCGGGGAGCTGTTTTTT
TRBV18,-,many,TRBJ2-1,CASSPQPTGYNEQFF,TGTGCCAGCTCACCACAACCCACAGGTTACAATGAGCAGTTCTTC
TRBV11-2,TRBD1,few,TRBJ1-1,CASSPMDRGRTEAFF,TGTGCCAGCAGCCCCATGGACAGGGGGAGGACTGAAGCTTTCTTT
TRBV20-1,TRBD2,few,TRBJ2-3,CSARALAGDLTDTQYF,TGCAGTGCCAGGGCCCTAGCGGGGGACCTCACAGATACGCAGTATTTT
TRBV29-1,-,many,TRBJ1-1,CSAGDRMDTEAFF,TGCAGCGCCGGAGACAGAATGGACACTGAAGCTTTCTTT
TRBV6-5,TRBD2,-,TRBJ2-1,CASSYSGGGANNEQFF,TGTGCCAGCAGTTACTCGGGCGGGGGGGCAAACAATGAGCAGTTCTTC
TRBV6-5,-,-,TRBJ1-3,CASARAVGNTIYF,TGTGCCAGCGCCAGGGCTGTTGGAAACACCATATATTTT
TRBV7-2,-,-,TRBJ1-2,CASSSPNYGYTF,TGTGCCAGCAGCTCCCCTAACTATGGCTACACCTTC
TRBV15,-,-,TRBJ2-3,CATSRGEGGDTQYF,TGTGCCACCAGCAGAGGTGAGGGCGGTGATACGCAGTATTTT
TRBV12-3/TRBV12-4,TRBD1,many,TRBJ2-2,CASSLGQGAGRELFF,TGTGCCAGCAGTTTAGGACAGGGGGCGGGAAGGGAGCTGTTTTTT
TRBV2,-,-,TRBJ1-4,CASRSQGGEKLFF,TGTGCCAGCAGGAGCCAGGGAGGGGAAAAACTGTTTTTT
TRBV3-1,-,many,TRBJ2-7,CASSQDPGSQQYF,TGTGCCAGCAGCCAAGATCCGGGCTCTCAGCAGTACTTC
TRBV20-1,TRBD1,many,TRBJ1-5,CSAEDRRLQKAQHF,TGCAGTGCCGAGGACAGGAGGCTACAAAAGGCCCAGCATTTT
TRBV3-1,TRBD1,-,TRBJ1-2,CASSRPGQGVYGYTF,TGTGCCAGCAGTCGACCGGGACAGGGTGTCTATGGCTACACCTTC
TRBV20-1,TRBD2,-,TRBJ2-2,CSARGASGVDTGELFF,TGCAGTGCTAGAGGGGCTAGCGGGGTCGACACCGGGGAGCTGTTTTTT
TRBV11-2,TRBD1,many,TRBJ2-5,CASSWGQAVGETQYF,TGTGCCAGCAGCTGGGGACAGGCAGTAGGGGAGACCCAGTACTTC
TRBV5-6,TRBD1,many,TRBJ2-7,CASSLWDRVGQYF,TGTGCCAGCAGCTTGTGGGACAGGGTCGGGCAGTACTTC